This entry concerns a single TCR beta chain. This sample was included in a study of blood T cell repertoires in COVID-19. Study in general: Some COVID-19 samples were acute and others convalescent; all came from the United States, Italy and Spain. From T cells, B-cell-depleted T cells, or PBMCs came the material, which was cDNA or gDNA.

Authors' methods: Estimation of nucleated cell counts relied on the amplification of reference gene primers. Assay: immunoSEQ multiplex PCR; the TCRdb copy retains only in-frame clones and omits some. The V and J calls and clone size are taken from that table; D and trimming were inferred from the DNA. This table has just over 200,000 clones, around 81% appearing once. The CDR3 length is 17 residues. Trimming shortened V by 5 bases and J by 0 bases, and 14 bases separated the two germline ends. The germline gives CDR1 MNHEY, CDR2 SMNVEV (reference sequence). The source of this sequence is a woman between 70 and 85 years old with acute or convalescent COVID-19. The chain has TRBV27 and TRBJ1-6; no clear D. The sample taken for sequencing was peripheral blood. CDR3 coding DNA: TGTGCCAGCAGTCTGACACTCCTAAGCTCCTATAATTCACCCCTCCACTTT. Translated: CASSLTLLSSYNSPLHF.